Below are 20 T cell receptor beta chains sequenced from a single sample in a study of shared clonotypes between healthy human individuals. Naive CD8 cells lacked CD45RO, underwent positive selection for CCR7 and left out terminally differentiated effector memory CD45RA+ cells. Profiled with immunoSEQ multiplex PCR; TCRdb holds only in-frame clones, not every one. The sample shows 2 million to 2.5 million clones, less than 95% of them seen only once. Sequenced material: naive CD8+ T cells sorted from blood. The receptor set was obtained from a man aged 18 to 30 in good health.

The CDR3 nucleotides read TGTGCCAGCAGTGATGGAGATACGCAGTATTTT. It specifies CASSDGDTQYF. The chain recombines TRBV6-5 with TRBJ2-3; D not resolved. The CDR3 has 11 residues. V gave up 5 bases and J gave up 5 bases, with 5 bases separating them. The germline V gene encodes CDR1 MNHEY and CDR2 SVGAGI.

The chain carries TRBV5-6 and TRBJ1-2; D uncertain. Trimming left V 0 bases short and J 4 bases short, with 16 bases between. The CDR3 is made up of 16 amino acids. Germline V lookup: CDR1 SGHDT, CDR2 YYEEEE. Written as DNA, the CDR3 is TGTGCCAGCAGCTTGGTGACGGACGGGGTAATCTATGGCTACACCTTC. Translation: CASSLVTDGVIYGYTF.

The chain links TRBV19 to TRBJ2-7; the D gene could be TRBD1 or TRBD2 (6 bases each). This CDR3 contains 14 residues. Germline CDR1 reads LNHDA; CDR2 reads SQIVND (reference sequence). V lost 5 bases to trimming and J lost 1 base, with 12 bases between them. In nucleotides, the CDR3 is TGTGCCAGTAGTGTGGGGGGCCCATCCTACGAGCAGTACTTC. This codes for CASSVGGPSYEQYF.

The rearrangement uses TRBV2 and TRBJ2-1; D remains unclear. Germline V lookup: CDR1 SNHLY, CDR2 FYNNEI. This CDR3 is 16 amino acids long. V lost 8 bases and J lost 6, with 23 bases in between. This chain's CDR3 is CASEVYLGIGINEQFF. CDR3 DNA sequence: TGTGCCAGCGAGGTATATCTTGGCATTGGGATCAATGAGCAGTTCTTC.

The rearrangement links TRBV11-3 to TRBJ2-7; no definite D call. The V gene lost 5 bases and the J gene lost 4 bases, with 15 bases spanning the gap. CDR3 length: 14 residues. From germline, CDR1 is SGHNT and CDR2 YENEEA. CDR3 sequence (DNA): TGTGCCAGCAGCCCCACACAAGACCATTACGAGCAGTACTTC. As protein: CASSPTQDHYEQYF.

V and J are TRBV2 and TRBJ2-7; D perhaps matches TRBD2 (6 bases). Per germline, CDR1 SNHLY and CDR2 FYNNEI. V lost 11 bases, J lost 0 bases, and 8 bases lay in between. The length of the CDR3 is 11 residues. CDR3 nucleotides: TGTGCCGGGGGGTACTCCTACGAGCAGTACTTC. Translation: CAGGYSYEQYF.

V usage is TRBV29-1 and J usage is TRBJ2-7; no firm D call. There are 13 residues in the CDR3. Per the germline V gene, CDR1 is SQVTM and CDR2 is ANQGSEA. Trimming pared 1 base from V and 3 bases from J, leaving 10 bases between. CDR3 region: CSVEGPGFYEQYF. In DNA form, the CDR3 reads TGCAGCGTTGAAGGTCCCGGGTTCTACGAGCAGTACTTC.

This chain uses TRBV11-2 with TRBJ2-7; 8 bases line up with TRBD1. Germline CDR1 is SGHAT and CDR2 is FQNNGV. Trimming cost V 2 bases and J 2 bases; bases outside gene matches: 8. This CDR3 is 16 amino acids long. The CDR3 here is CASSLPGQGGTYEQYF. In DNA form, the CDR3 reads TGTGCCAGCAGCTTACCCGGACAGGGTGGGACCTACGAGCAGTACTTC. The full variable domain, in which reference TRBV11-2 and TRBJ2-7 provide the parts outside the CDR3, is EAGVAQSPRYKIIEKRQSVAFWCNPISGHATLYWYQQILGQGPKLLIQFQNNGVVDDSQLPKDRFSAERLKGVDSTLKIQPAKLEDSAVYLCASSLPGQGGTYEQYFGPGTRLTVT.

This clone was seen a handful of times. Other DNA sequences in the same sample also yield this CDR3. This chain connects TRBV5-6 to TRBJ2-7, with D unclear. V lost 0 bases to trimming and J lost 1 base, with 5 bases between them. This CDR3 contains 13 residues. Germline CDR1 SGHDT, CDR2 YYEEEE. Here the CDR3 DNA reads TGTGCCAGCAGCTTGGACGGATCCTACGAGCAGTACTTC. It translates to CASSLDGSYEQYF.

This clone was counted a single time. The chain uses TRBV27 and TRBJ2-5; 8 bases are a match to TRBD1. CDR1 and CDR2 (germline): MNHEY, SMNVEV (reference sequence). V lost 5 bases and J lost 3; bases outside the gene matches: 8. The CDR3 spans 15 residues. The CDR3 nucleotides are TGTGCCAGCAGTAACGGACAGGGTGTGGAAGAGACCCAGTACTTC. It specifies CASSNGQGVEETQYF.

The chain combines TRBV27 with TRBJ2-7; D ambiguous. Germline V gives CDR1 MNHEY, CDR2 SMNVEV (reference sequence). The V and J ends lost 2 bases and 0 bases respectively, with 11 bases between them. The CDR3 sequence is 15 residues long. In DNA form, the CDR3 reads TGTGCCAGCAGTTTAAGTCTCTCCCTCTCCTACGAGCAGTACTTC. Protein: CASSLSLSLSYEQYF.

CDR3 nucleotide sequence: TGTGCCACCAAGCGGGCTAACACCGGGGAGCTGTTTTTT. It yields the protein CATKRANTGELFF. This sequence joins TRBV6-5 and TRBJ2-2; a possible D gene is TRBD2 (6 bases). Trimming removed 10 bases from V and 2 bases from J, with 11 bases in between. Germline CDR1 reads MNHEY; CDR2 reads SVGAGI. The CDR3 length is 13 residues.

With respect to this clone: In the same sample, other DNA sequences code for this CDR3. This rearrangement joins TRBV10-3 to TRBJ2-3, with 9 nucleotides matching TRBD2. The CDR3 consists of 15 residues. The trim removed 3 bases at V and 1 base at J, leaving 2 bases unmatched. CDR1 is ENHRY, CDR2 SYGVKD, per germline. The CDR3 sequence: CAISDLAGGTDTQYF. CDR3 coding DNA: TGTGCCATCAGTGATTTAGCGGGGGGCACAGATACGCAGTATTTT.

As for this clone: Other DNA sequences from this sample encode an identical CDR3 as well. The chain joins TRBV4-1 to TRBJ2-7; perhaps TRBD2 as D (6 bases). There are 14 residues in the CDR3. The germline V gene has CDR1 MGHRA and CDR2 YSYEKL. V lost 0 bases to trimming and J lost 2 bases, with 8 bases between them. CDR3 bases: TGCGCCAGCAGCCAAGATTCGGGGGCCTACGAGCAGTACTTC. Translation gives CASSQDSGAYEQYF.

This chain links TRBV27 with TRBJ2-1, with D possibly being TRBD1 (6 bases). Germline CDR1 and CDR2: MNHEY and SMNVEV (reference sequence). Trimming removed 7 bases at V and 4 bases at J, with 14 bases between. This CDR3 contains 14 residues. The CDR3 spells CASTSWDKYNEQFF. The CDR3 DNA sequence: TGTGCCAGCACAAGTTGGGACAAGTACAATGAGCAGTTCTTC.

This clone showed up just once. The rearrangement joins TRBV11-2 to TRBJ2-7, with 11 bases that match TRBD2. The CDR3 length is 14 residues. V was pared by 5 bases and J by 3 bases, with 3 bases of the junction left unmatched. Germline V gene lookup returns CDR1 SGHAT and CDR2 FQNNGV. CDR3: CASSIGTSGYEQYF. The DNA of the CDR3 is TGTGCCAGCAGCATCGGGACTAGCGGCTACGAGCAGTACTTC.

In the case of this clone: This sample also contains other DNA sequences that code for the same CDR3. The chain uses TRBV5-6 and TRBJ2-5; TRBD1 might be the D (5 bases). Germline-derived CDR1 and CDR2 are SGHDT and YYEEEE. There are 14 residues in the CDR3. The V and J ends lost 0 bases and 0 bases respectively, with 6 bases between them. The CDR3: CASSLVGDQETQYF. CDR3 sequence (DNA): TGTGCCAGCAGCTTGGTAGGGGACCAAGAGACCCAGTACTTC.

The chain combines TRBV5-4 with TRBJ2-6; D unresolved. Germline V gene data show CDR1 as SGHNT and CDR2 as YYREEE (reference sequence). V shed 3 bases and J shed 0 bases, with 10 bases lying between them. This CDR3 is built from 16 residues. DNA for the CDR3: TGTGCCAGCAGCTATGAATCAGTCTCTGGGGCCAACGTCCTGACTTTC. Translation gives CASSYESVSGANVLTF.

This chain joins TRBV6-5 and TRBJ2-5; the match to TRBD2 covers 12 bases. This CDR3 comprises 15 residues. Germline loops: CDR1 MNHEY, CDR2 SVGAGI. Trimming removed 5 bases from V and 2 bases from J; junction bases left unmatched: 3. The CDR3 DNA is TGTGCCAGCAGTACCGGGACTAGCGGGCAAGAGACCCAGTACTTC. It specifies CASSTGTSGQETQYF.

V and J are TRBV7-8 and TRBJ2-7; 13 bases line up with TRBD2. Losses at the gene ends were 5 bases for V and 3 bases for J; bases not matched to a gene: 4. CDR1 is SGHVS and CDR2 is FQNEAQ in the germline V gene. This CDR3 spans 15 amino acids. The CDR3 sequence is CASSRTSGSLYEQYF. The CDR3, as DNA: TGTGCCAGCAGCCGGACTAGCGGGAGTCTCTACGAGCAGTACTTC.